This TCR beta chain was documented in a study of blood T cell repertoires in COVID-19 (dated by TCRdb to 2020 to 2022). Regarding the complete study: Samples covering the acute and convalescent phases of COVID-19 were provided by collaborators in the United States, Italy and Spain. Subjects who had been exposed to COVID-19, were actively infected with it, or had recovered from it provided the deeply sampled blood TCRbeta repertoires that made up the dataset. Sample metadata almost always included a de-identified subject ID, COVID-19 status, age in years and sex. The samples were drawn from two sources: the first 160 participants of the ongoing ImmuneRACE study, and 1,200 or so subjects contributed by 6 global collaborators. Where available, HLA class I and class II types were taken from metadata supplied by the sample provider and were not determined by assay-based typing. The repertoires were made available in a free public database intended to serve as a resource for research on the immune response to SARS-CoV-2. The prospective study material was composed of cDNA or gDNA derived from T cells, B-cell-depleted T cells, or PBMCs.

TCRbeta CDR3 regions were amplified from genomic DNA by means of the immunoSEQ Assay, a bias-controlled multiplex PCR. The authors' analysis ran thus. Nucleated cell counts per sample were estimated from amplification of reference gene primers within the assay. Sequence reads were collapsed and filtered to measure the absolute abundance of every unique TCRbeta CDR3 rearrangement. For each sample, productive Simpson clonality was calculated by taking the square root of Simpson's diversity index across productive rearrangements. Held by TCRdb, this immuneACCESS table contains in-frame sequences only and omits some clones. Under half of the omission traces to an unresolved V gene where checked; the cause of the rest is unknown. The V and J calls and clone size come from that table; D and trimming were worked out from the DNA. Recorded for this sample are roughly 150,000 clones; more than 75% of them occurred a single time. The leading ten clones occupy 6% of the sample.

The CDR3 sequence holds 13 residues, the cysteine and phenylalanine included. CDR3 DNA only is kept here, 39 bases in frame from base 1. In the germline V gene (reference sequence), CDR1 corresponds to GTSNPN and CDR2 to SVGIG. At the junction V is shortened by 4 bases and J by 2 bases, with 12 bases in between. Participants in the prospective study were aged about 18 to 95 years, lived in some 24 United States geographic areas, and enrolled through a virtual design. In the prospective study, cohorts were assigned on the basis of participant-reported clinical history obtained from a screening survey and a study questionnaire. ImmuneRACE Cohort 3 recovered participants were defined by two consecutive negative NP/OP PCR tests, healthcare professional clearance, or symptom resolution. Each participant in the prospective study had whole blood, serum and a nasopharyngeal or oropharyngeal swab collected by mobile phlebotomists. Over a 2-month period, participants in the prospective study had the option of providing additional blood draws and questionnaires. Blood samples from the prospective study were shipped frozen or at room temperature prior to DNA extraction.

Regarding this clone: Its target antigen remains unknown. No qualities accompany the bases; no much larger clone lies one base away.

Broader findings and caveats from the paper: Clinical and demographic metadata were provided uncurated, with the amount varying by source and participant.

The rearrangement joined TRBV30 to TRBJ2-7; no confident D gene assignment can be made. The sequence was obtained from a man aged 40-50 years who had recovered from COVID-19. Sequencing was carried out using PBMCs or T cells enriched from blood (not recorded which). The CDR3 protein sequence reads: CAWKRALAYEQYF. The DNA is as follows: TGTGCCTGGAAGCGAGCGTTGGCCTACGAGCAGTACTTC.